This T cell receptor (beta chain) was identified during a study of cytomegalovirus exposure and HLA in healthy donors. Notes on the study in general: According to the study, some 160 TCR beta chains were cytomegalovirus-associated. As was reported, the classifier diagnosed cytomegalovirus status with high specificity and sensitivity.

CDR3 length: 14 amino acids. The germline gives CDR1 SGHTA, CDR2 FQGTGA. V was pared by 4 bases and J by 4 bases, with 13 bases between. Notes on this clone: What it binds is not known.

It was with 60 Vbeta and 13 Jbeta primers that the PCR ran. Sequenced by immunoSEQ multiplex PCR; TCRdb stores in-frame clones only, minus some. Counted here are fewer than 150,000 clones, 60% to 85% occurring once; the ten biggest clones make up 2.5% to 3%. The chain has TRBV7-3 and TRBJ2-5; D is perhaps TRBD1 (6 bases). This TCR came from a male donor in good health and CMV-seronegative. The specimen was PBMCs. CDR3 nucleotides: TGTGCCAGCAGCTCCGGACAGTCGACAGAGACCCAGTACTTC. It translates to CASSSGQSTETQYF.